One sample yielded the 26 T cell receptor beta chains listed below, sequenced in a study of shared clonotypes between healthy human individuals. Generated by immunoSEQ multiplex PCR, the TCRdb table keeps only in-frame clones and is missing some. The sample contains a few million clones, about 92% of which appear only once. Sequencing used naive CD4+ T cells from PBMCs. Stated subset: CD45RA+ positively selected. Source of these receptors: a man younger than 35 in good health. Some clones in this sample may be carry-over from other donors' samples.

V is TRBV14 and J is TRBJ1-4; D unclear. The V gene lost 2 bases and the J gene lost 3 bases, with 7 bases spanning the gap. The germline gives CDR1 SGHDN, CDR2 FVKESK. CDR3 size: 14 residues. The CDR3 coding sequence is TGTGCCAGCAGCCAATTTACAGCTAATGAAAAACTGTTTTTT. This sequence encodes CASSQFTANEKLFF. The variable domain in full, with the rest retrieved from reference TRBV14 and TRBJ1-4, is EAGVTQFPSHSVIEKGQTVTLRCDPISGHDNLYWYRRVMGKEIKFLLHFVKESKQDESGMPNNRFLAERTGGTYSTLKVQPAELEDSGVYFCASSQFTANEKLFFGSGTQLSVL.

In its sample, this clone was seen once. The chain has TRBV9 and TRBJ2-2; 12 nucleotides align to TRBD2. The V gene end was trimmed by 3 bases and the J gene end by 6 bases; junction bases not matched to a gene: 6. CDR1 SGDLS and CDR2 YYNGEE come from the germline V gene. The CDR3 loop spans 16 amino acids. Written as DNA, the CDR3 is TGTGCCAGCAGCGAGGTCCTAGCGGGAGGGCCCGGGGAGCTGTTTTTT. The encoded protein is CASSEVLAGGPGELFF.

The CDR3 sequence: CAWRGATEAFF. Written as DNA, the CDR3 is TGTGCCTGGCGGGGGGCCACTGAAGCTTTCTTT. The rearrangement links TRBV30 to TRBJ1-1, with TRBD1 as a possible D gene (6 bases). From germline, CDR1 is GTSNPN and CDR2 SVGIG (reference sequence). The CDR3 is 11 residues long. The V gene lost 5 bases and the J gene lost 4 bases, with 8 bases spanning the gap.

The V and J genes are TRBV6-4 and TRBJ2-7; D is uncertain. Trimming stripped 6 bases from V and 4 bases from J, with 16 bases between. The CDR3 runs to 14 residues. CDR1 MRHNA and CDR2 SNTAGT come from the germline V gene. The CDR3 loop reads CASRFADATYEQYF. The CDR3 DNA reads TGTGCCAGCAGATTCGCGGATGCGACATACGAGCAGTACTTC.

The rearrangement joins TRBV5-4 to TRBJ1-2; weak D call: TRBD1 (5 bases). Trimming removed 1 base at V and 0 bases at J, with 13 bases between. Per the germline V gene, CDR1 is SGHNT and CDR2 is YYREEE (reference sequence). There are 16 residues in the CDR3. This chain's CDR3 is CASSLYPTRANYGYTF. CDR3 sequence (DNA): TGTGCCAGCAGCTTGTACCCCACCAGGGCTAACTATGGCTACACCTTC. The full variable domain, its missing parts supplied by reference TRBV5-4 and TRBJ1-2, is ETGVTQSPTHLIKTRGQQVTLRCSSQSGHNTVSWYQQALGQGPQFIFQYYREEENGRGNFPPRFSGLQFPNYSSELNVNALELDDSALYLCASSLYPTRANYGYTFGSGTRLTVV.

The chain links TRBV28 to TRBJ1-3; no definite D call. The CDR3 has 14 residues. In germline, CDR1 is MDHEN, CDR2 SYDVKM. V was cut by 5 bases and J by 0 bases, with 8 bases left in between. DNA for the CDR3: TGTGCCAGCAGTACGCAGGCCTCTGGAAACACCATATATTTT. Protein sequence: CASSTQASGNTIYF.

In its sample, this clone was seen once. This chain links TRBV6-8 with TRBJ2-1, with 11 bases matching TRBD2. The CDR3 has 17 amino acids. CDR1 is MNHGY, CDR2 SAAAGT, per germline. V trimming: 6 bases; J trimming: 6 bases; junction bases outside the gene matches: 13. The CDR3 protein is CASRPDDLAGGPNEQFF. The CDR3 DNA sequence: TGTGCCAGCAGACCCGACGATCTAGCGGGAGGTCCCAATGAGCAGTTCTTC.

The rearrangement links TRBV30 to TRBJ2-3; 10 nucleotides line up with TRBD2. The CDR3 is 14 amino acids. Germline V CDR1 and CDR2: GTSNPN, SVGIG (reference sequence). Trimming at V came to 5 bases and at J to 0 bases, leaving 2 bases not matched to a gene. CDR3 nucleotide sequence: TGTGCCTGGGGACTAGCGGACAGCACAGATACGCAGTATTTT. It is translated as CAWGLADSTDTQYF.

The chain combines TRBV4-1 with TRBJ1-2, with D perhaps matching TRBD1 (5 bases). Looked up from germline, CDR1 is MGHRA and CDR2 is YSYEKL. Trimming removed 2 bases at V and 4 bases at J, with 20 bases between. The CDR3 runs to 17 residues. CDR3 residues: CASSQPGGGTGIYGYTF. Here the CDR3 DNA reads TGCGCCAGCAGCCAACCCGGGGGGGGAACAGGCATCTATGGCTACACCTTC.

V is TRBV18 and J is TRBJ1-3; 7 bases match TRBD1. CDR1 and CDR2 (germline): KGHSH, LQKENI. This CDR3 is built from 16 residues. Unmatched junction bases numbered 9, after V lost 3 bases and J lost 4 bases. CDR3 in amino acids: CASSPNQGVSGNTIYF. CDR3 DNA: TGTGCCAGCTCACCCAACCAGGGGGTGAGCGGAAACACCATATATTTT.

The CDR3 DNA follows: TGCAGCGCCGGAACCTTACTAGCGGGAGGGCCCGGGGAGCTGTTTTTT. Protein: CSAGTLLAGGPGELFF. The chain combines TRBV29-1 with TRBJ2-2, with TRBD2 matching over 13 bases. Germline CDR1 reads SQVTM; CDR2 reads ANQGSEA. The trim removed 7 bases at V and 6 bases at J, leaving 11 bases unmatched. There are 16 residues in the CDR3.

The chain uses TRBV9 and TRBJ1-3, with D possibly matching TRBD1 (5 bases). Per the germline V gene, CDR1 is SGDLS and CDR2 is YYNGEE. This CDR3 region has 15 residues. Trimming left V 0 bases short and J 5 bases short, with 12 bases between. The CDR3 DNA sequence: TGTGCCAGCAGCGTAGATACTGGGGGGAGAAACACCATATATTTT. It specifies CASSVDTGGRNTIYF.

The chain has TRBV7-3 and TRBJ2-5; 7 positions agree with TRBD2. The ends lost 5 bases at V and 5 bases at J; junction bases unmatched: 8. CDR3 length: 14 amino acids. Germline V gives CDR1 SGHTA, CDR2 FQGTGA. CDR3 sequence: CASSLTGTTETQYF. CDR3 sequence (DNA): TGTGCCAGCAGCCTTACCGGGACTACCGAGACCCAGTACTTC.

This chain uses TRBV6-1 with TRBJ2-1; 12 bases match TRBD2. Unmatched junction bases numbered 7, after V lost 4 bases and J lost 0 bases. The CDR3 contains 18 residues. CDR1 and CDR2 (germline): MNHNS, SASEGT. In DNA, the CDR3 is TGTGCCAGCAGTGCCGCTCTAGCGGGAGGGCGCTCCTACAATGAGCAGTTCTTC. This codes for CASSAALAGGRSYNEQFF.

To note about this clone: Additional DNA sequences in this sample encode the identical CDR3. V usage is TRBV7-2 and J usage is TRBJ2-3; D is possibly TRBD1 (5 bases). The CDR3 sequence is 13 residues long. V lost 1 base and J 3 bases, leaving 5 bases between the germline ends. Per the germline V gene, CDR1 is SGHTA and CDR2 is FQGNSA. CDR3 region: CASSLDRTDTQYF. DNA for the CDR3: TGTGCCAGCAGCTTAGACAGGACAGATACGCAGTATTTT.

A single count supports this clone. The chain carries TRBV18 and TRBJ2-2, with D unresolved. V lost 0 bases and J 2 bases, leaving 13 bases between the germline ends. The CDR3 is 17 amino acids. Germline V gene data show CDR1 as KGHSH and CDR2 as LQKENI. The CDR3 protein is CASSPPGFRANTGELFF. CDR3 DNA sequence: TGTGCCAGCTCACCACCGGGTTTCCGGGCCAACACCGGGGAGCTGTTTTTT.

Comment on this clone: The sample contains more than one DNA sequence encoding this CDR3. The V call is TRBV28, the J call TRBJ1-2; D gene unclear. The germline V and J ends were trimmed by 3 bases and 4 bases, with 6 bases remaining between them. The CDR3 consists of 12 residues. From germline, CDR1 is MDHEN and CDR2 SYDVKM. The CDR3 sequence is CASSFRGYGYTF. DNA of the CDR3: TGTGCCAGCAGTTTTCGCGGCTATGGCTACACCTTC.

The rearrangement uses TRBV5-3 and TRBJ1-1; D gene unclear. TRBV5-3 falls under the ORF class, with uncertain function. V lost 9 bases, J lost 0 bases, and 24 bases lay in between. This CDR3 is built from 17 residues. CDR3 region: CATRPRGSREMNTEAFF. The DNA of the CDR3 is TGTGCCACACGCCCAAGAGGGTCGAGAGAAATGAACACTGAAGCTTTCTTT.

The rearrangement joins TRBV7-2 to TRBJ2-7, with 7 bases matching TRBD1. This CDR3 has 14 amino acids. Germline-derived CDR1 and CDR2 are SGHTA and FQGNSA. V trimming: 5 bases; J trimming: 3 bases; junction bases outside the gene matches: 7. CDR3 DNA sequence: TGTGCCAGCAGCCCGACCAGACAGGGCTACGAGCAGTACTTC. Its protein product is CASSPTRQGYEQYF.

The chain employs TRBV7-3 and TRBJ2-1, with D maybe TRBD2 (6 bases). Trimming shortened V by 4 bases and J by 7 bases, and 20 bases separated the two germline ends. Per the germline V gene, CDR1 is SGHTA and CDR2 is FQGTGA. This CDR3 contains 16 residues. CDR3 loop: CASSSGGVAEPNEQFF. The DNA of the CDR3 is TGTGCCAGCAGCTCCGGAGGGGTAGCGGAGCCTAATGAGCAGTTCTTC. Full variable domain (missing parts from reference TRBV7-3 and TRBJ2-1): GAGVSQTPSNKVTEKGKYVELRCDPISGHTALYWYRQSLGQGPEFLIYFQGTGAADDSGLPNDRFFAVRPEGSVSTLKIQRTERGDSAVYLCASSSGGVAEPNEQFFGPGTRLTVL.

The CDR3 reads CASSLFRTVEAFF. As DNA, the CDR3 is TGTGCCAGCAGCTTATTTAGGACGGTTGAAGCTTTCTTT. The chain uses TRBV7-8 and TRBJ1-1; the D is unclear. The length of the CDR3 is 13 residues. Germline CDR1 is SGHVS and CDR2 is FQNEAQ. Trimming left V 2 bases short and J 7 bases short, with 11 bases between. Using reference TRBV7-8 and TRBJ1-1 for the parts outside the CDR3, the full variable domain is GAGVSQSPRYKVAKRGQDVALRCDPISGHVSLFWYQQALGQGPEFLTYFQNEAQLDKSGLPSDRFFAERPEGSVSTLKIQRTQQEDSAVYLCASSLFRTVEAFFGQGTRLTVV.

This rearrangement joins TRBV9 to TRBJ1-4, with D possibly TRBD1 on 5 matching bases. Germline values: CDR1 SGDLS, CDR2 YYNGEE. V was shortened by 3 bases and J by 7 bases, with 16 bases between the two germline ends. The CDR3 consists of 15 residues. In nucleotides, the CDR3 is TGTGCCAGCAGCGCCCGACTTCAGAGGGGTGAAAAACTGTTTTTT. Residues: CASSARLQRGEKLFF.

CDR3 DNA: TGTGCCAGCAGTGTCGCCGGGACAGAGTTTCGTGGCTACACCTTC. It is translated as CASSVAGTEFRGYTF. The rearrangement links TRBV28 to TRBJ1-2; 7 bases agree with TRBD1. The germline gives CDR1 MDHEN, CDR2 SYDVKM. CDR3 size: 15 residues. V trimming: 5 bases; J trimming: 7 bases; junction bases outside the gene matches: 13.

The rearrangement joins TRBV27 to TRBJ2-2; 10 nucleotides agree with TRBD1. With V trimmed by 5 bases and J by 6 bases, 3 bases remained unmatched. CDR3 length: 14 amino acids. Per the germline V gene, CDR1 is MNHEY and CDR2 is SMNVEV (reference sequence). CDR3 sequence reads: CASSQTGGPGELFF. The CDR3 DNA reads as TGTGCCAGCAGTCAGACAGGGGGCCCCGGGGAGCTGTTTTTT.

The genes are TRBV28 and TRBJ1-5, with D possibly being TRBD1 (6 bases). V was shortened by 6 bases and J by 3 bases, with 24 bases between the two germline ends. The CDR3 is 18 amino acids. Germline V gene data show CDR1 as MDHEN and CDR2 as SYDVKM. The CDR3 region is CASSQNRRDTGFNQPQHF. The CDR3, as DNA: TGTGCCAGCAGCCAAAACAGACGGGACACCGGATTCAATCAGCCCCAGCATTTT.

The chain links TRBV6-5 to TRBJ2-5; D possibly corresponds to TRBD1 (5 bases). The CDR3 has 14 residues. Germline CDR1 reads MNHEY; CDR2 reads SVGAGI. The V and J ends lost 2 bases and 5 bases respectively, with 12 bases between them. CDR3 protein: CASSYKQGWETQYF. The CDR3 region has the DNA TGTGCCAGCAGTTACAAGCAGGGTTGGGAGACCCAGTACTTC.